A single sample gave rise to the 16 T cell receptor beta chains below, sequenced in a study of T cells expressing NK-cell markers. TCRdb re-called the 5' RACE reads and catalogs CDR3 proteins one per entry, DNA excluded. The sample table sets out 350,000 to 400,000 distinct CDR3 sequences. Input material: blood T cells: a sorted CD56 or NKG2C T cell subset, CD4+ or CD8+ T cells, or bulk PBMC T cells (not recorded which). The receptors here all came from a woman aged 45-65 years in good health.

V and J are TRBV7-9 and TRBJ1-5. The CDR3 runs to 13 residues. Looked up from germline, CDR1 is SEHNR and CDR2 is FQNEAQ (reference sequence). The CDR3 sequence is CASSFETGQPQHF.

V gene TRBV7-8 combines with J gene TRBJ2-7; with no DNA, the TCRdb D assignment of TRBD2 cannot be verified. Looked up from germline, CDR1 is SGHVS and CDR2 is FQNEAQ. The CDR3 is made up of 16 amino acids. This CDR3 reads CASSSSRLAGAYEQYF.

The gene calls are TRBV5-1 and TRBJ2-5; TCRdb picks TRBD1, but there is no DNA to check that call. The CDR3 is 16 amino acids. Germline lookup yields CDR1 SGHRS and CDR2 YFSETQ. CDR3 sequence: CASSSAGDGAQETQYF.

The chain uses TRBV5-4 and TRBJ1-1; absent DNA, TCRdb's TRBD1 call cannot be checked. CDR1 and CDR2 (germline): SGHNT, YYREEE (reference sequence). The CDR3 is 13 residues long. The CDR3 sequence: CASSLEGEPEAFF.

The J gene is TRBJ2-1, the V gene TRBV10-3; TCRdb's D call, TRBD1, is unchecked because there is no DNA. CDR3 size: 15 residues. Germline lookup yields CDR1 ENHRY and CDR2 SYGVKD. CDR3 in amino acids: CAMAIPGQGRNEQFF.

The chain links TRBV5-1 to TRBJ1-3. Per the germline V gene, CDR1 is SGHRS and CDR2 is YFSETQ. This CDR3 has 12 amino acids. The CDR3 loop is CASSYSGNTIYF.

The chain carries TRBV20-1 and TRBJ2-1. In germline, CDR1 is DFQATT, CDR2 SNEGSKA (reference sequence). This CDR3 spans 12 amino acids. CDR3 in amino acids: CSASSRLSEQFF.

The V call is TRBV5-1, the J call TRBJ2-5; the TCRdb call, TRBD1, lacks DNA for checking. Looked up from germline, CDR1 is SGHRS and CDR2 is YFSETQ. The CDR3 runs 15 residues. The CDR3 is CASGGDREYQETQYF.

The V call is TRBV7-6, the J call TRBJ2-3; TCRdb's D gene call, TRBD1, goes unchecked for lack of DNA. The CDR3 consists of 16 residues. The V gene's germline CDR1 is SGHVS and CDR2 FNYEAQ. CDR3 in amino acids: CASSSISGTGIDTQYF.

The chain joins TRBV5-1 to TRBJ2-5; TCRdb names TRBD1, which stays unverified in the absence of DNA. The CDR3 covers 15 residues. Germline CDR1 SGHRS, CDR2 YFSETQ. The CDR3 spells CASSIQGAGIETQYF.

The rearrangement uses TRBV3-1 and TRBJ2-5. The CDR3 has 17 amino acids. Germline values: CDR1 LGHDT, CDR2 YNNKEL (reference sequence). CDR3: CASSQLIFPSSQETQYF.

The CDR3 is CSARDWGPRRGYTF. The genes are TRBV20-1 and TRBJ1-2. The CDR3 has 14 amino acids. CDR1 and CDR2 from the germline V gene are DFQATT and SNEGSKA (reference sequence).

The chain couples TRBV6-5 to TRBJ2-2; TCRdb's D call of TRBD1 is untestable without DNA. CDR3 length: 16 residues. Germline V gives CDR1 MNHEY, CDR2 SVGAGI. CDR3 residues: CASSPAGAVNTGELFF.

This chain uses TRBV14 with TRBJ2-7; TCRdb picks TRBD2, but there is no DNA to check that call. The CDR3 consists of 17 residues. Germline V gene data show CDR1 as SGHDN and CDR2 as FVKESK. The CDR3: CASSQSLAGVRPYEQYF.

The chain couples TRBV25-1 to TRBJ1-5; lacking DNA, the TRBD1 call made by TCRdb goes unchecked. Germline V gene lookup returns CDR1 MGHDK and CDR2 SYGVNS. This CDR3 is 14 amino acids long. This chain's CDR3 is CASSEDRVDQPQHF.

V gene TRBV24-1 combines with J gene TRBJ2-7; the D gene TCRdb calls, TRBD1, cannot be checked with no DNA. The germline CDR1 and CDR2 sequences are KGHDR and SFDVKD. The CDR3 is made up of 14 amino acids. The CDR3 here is CATSDTTGGLEQYF.